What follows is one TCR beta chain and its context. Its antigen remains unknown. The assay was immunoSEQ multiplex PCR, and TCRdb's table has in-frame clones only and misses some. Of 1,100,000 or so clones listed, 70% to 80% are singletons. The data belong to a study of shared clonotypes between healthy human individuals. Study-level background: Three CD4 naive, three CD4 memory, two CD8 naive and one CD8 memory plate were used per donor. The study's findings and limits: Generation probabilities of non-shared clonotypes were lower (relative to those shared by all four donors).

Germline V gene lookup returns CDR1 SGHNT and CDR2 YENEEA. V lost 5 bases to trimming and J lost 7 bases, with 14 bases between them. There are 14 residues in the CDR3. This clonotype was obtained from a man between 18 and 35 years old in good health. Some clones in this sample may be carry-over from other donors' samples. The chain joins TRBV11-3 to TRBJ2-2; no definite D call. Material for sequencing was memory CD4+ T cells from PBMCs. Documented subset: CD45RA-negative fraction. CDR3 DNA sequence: TGTGCCAGCAGCACTACGGTAGCCGGCGGGGAGCTGTTTTTT. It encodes CASSTTVAGGELFF.